Below are 23 T cell receptor beta chains sequenced from a single sample in a study of blood T cell repertoires in COVID-19. TCRdb's copy holds only in-frame clones and misses some; the assay was immunoSEQ multiplex PCR. The repertoire holds approximately 400,000 clones, with 70% to 90% as singletons. The sequenced material came from peripheral blood. These receptor sequences come from a woman between 50 and 59 years old with COVID-19, enrolled during active disease.

The V call is TRBV29-1, the J call TRBJ2-7; no clear D gene. V lost 7 bases and J lost 0, with 10 bases in between. Per the germline V gene, CDR1 is SQVTM and CDR2 is ANQGSEA. This CDR3 contains 12 residues. The CDR3 reads CSALSSSYEQYF. CDR3 in DNA: TGCAGCGCCCTGAGTTCCTCCTACGAGCAGTACTTC.

This clone was observed once. The J gene is TRBJ2-3, the V gene TRBV3-1 (or the pseudogene TRBV3-2); tentative D call: TRBD2 (7 bases). This CDR3 has 14 amino acids. Trimming took 5 bases from V and 5 from J, leaving 14 bases between them. Germline V CDR1 and CDR2: LGHDT, YNNKEL (reference sequence). The CDR3 nucleotides are TGTGCCAGCAGCGCCCGGGGGGCCCTAGATACGCAGTATTTT. Its protein product is CASSARGALDTQYF.

This clone showed up just a few times. One end of the junction does not line up with germline, which may come from a read error. V and J are TRBV6-1 and TRBJ2-7; no firm D call. CDR1 is MNHNS, CDR2 SASEGT, per germline. The CDR3 runs to 10 residues. CDR3 coding DNA: TGTGCCAGCAGTGAAGCGCTATTTAACTTC. It codes for CASSEALFNF.

The chain carries TRBV6-1 and TRBJ1-6; possibly TRBD1 for D (5 bases). V was pared by 0 bases and J by 7 bases, with 7 bases between. CDR1 and CDR2 from the germline V gene are MNHNS and SASEGT. The CDR3 is 14 residues long. CDR3 protein: CASSEARGNSPLHF. The CDR3 nucleotides are TGTGCCAGCAGTGAAGCGCGGGGGAATTCACCCCTCCACTTT.

The CDR3 sequence: CASRRLDRGHGYTF. CDR3 nucleotides: TGTGCCAGCAGGAGGCTCGACAGGGGGCATGGCTACACCTTC. This chain connects TRBV5-4 to TRBJ1-2; 10 bases fit TRBD1. The V and J ends lost 5 bases and 6 bases, in that order; junction bases with no gene match: 7. The CDR3 contains 14 residues. Looked up from germline, CDR1 is SGHNT and CDR2 is YYREEE (reference sequence).

This clone was found once. The J gene is TRBJ1-5, the V gene TRBV6-1; 10 bases agree with TRBD1. Germline V CDR1 and CDR2: MNHNS, SASEGT. CDR3 length: 19 amino acids. V dropped 4 bases and J dropped 0; count of bases not matched to a gene: 12. CDR3 nucleotide sequence: TGTGCCAGCAGTGCCATACCGGACAGGGGGATTTATAGCAATCAGCCCCAGCATTTT. It codes for CASSAIPDRGIYSNQPQHF.

The chain combines TRBV6-5 with TRBJ2-3; D may be TRBD2 (6 bases). Germline CDR1 is MNHEY and CDR2 is SVGAGI. V lost 7 bases and J 5 bases, leaving 19 bases between the germline ends. The CDR3 loop spans 15 amino acids. The DNA of the CDR3 is TGTGCCAGCACCCCGGGACTCGAGTTTGTAGATACGCAGTATTTT. This translates into CASTPGLEFVDTQYF.

The rearrangement joins TRBV15 to TRBJ1-4; D uncertain. The CDR3 length is 16 residues. Germline V gene lookup returns CDR1 LNHNV and CDR2 YYDKDF (reference sequence). The V and J ends lost 0 bases and 5 bases respectively, with 13 bases between them. CDR3 amino acids: CATSRDYNTKNEKLFF. CDR3 nucleotides: TGTGCCACCAGCAGAGATTATAACACCAAAAATGAAAAACTGTTTTTT.

V gene TRBV7-8 combines with J gene TRBJ1-1, with 8 nucleotides matching TRBD1. Losses at the gene ends were 6 bases for V and 4 bases for J; bases not matched to a gene: 4. CDR1 and CDR2 (germline): SGHVS, FQNEAQ. CDR3 length: 13 amino acids. CDR3 sequence (DNA): TGTGCCAGCAGTTCACAGGGGGTCACTGAAGCTTTCTTT. Protein: CASSSQGVTEAFF.

The V call is TRBV5-1, the J call TRBJ2-5, with a weak D call TRBD1 (5 bases). This CDR3 is 13 amino acids long. The germline gives CDR1 SGHRS, CDR2 YFSETQ. Trimming stripped 0 bases from V and 5 bases from J, with 8 bases between. CDR3 in amino acids: CASSLGGMETQYF. CDR3 coding DNA: TGCGCCAGCAGCTTGGGGGGCATGGAGACCCAGTACTTC.

This chain joins TRBV30 and TRBJ1-1; D may be TRBD1 (6 bases). Germline CDR1 GTSNPN, CDR2 SVGIG (reference sequence). The CDR3 has 13 residues. The V and J ends lost 4 bases and 2 bases respectively, with 11 bases between them. CDR3 nucleotides: TGTGCCTGGACCGGGACAAGTAACACTGAAGCTTTCTTT. It translates to CAWTGTSNTEAFF.

V usage is TRBV19 and J usage is TRBJ2-5, with 8 bases fitting TRBD2. The CDR3 runs 16 residues. CDR1 and CDR2 (germline): LNHDA, SQIVND (reference sequence). V lost 4 bases to trimming and J lost 4 bases; unmatched junction nucleotides: 11. The CDR3 coding sequence is TGTGCCAGTAGTACCCCCCGCGGACTAGCCCGAGAGACCCAGTACTTC. As protein: CASSTPRGLARETQYF.

The sample holds one count of this clone. This chain links TRBV6-6 with TRBJ1-6; TRBD1 agrees at 7 bases. CDR1 is MNHNY and CDR2 is SVGAGI in the germline V gene (reference sequence). This CDR3 is 14 amino acids long. Trimming removed 5 bases from V and 10 bases from J; junction bases left unmatched: 8. For the CDR3, the DNA is TGTGCCAGCAGTCCACAGGGGTCAGGCTCACCCCTCCACTTT. As protein: CASSPQGSGSPLHF.

V is TRBV6-5 and J is TRBJ1-2, with TRBD1 identical over 11 bases. CDR3 length: 15 amino acids. The trim removed 6 bases at V and 7 bases at J, leaving 10 bases unmatched. Germline V gene data show CDR1 as MNHEY and CDR2 as SVGAGI. The DNA for the CDR3 is TGTGCCAGCAGCCGACGAGGACAGGGGGCCGGTGGCTACACCTTC. Its translation is CASSRRGQGAGGYTF.

V gene TRBV9 combines with J gene TRBJ1-1; a weak D match, TRBD1 (6 bases). The V end was cut by 0 bases, the J end by 2 bases, with 11 bases between. Germline CDR1 reads SGDLS; CDR2 reads YYNGEE. The CDR3 consists of 15 residues. This chain's CDR3 is CASSVVAGANTEAFF. CDR3 DNA sequence: TGTGCCAGCAGCGTAGTGGCGGGGGCCAACACTGAAGCTTTCTTT.

The rearrangement uses TRBV10-1 and TRBJ2-2; 12 nucleotides match TRBD1. CDR1 and CDR2 from the germline V gene are WNHNN and SYGVQD (reference sequence). The CDR3 sequence is 13 residues long. The ends lost 6 bases at V and 9 bases at J; junction bases unmatched: 2. The CDR3 loop is CASRGTGGRELFF. In nucleotides, the CDR3 is TGCGCCAGCAGAGGGACAGGGGGCCGGGAGCTGTTTTTT.

V usage is TRBV5-1 and J usage is TRBJ2-1; 9 nucleotides match TRBD2. The V gene end was trimmed by 5 bases and the J gene end by 12 bases; junction bases not matched to a gene: 12. The CDR3 covers 14 residues. Germline CDR1 reads SGHRS; CDR2 reads YFSETQ. The CDR3 sequence is CASSLAGDQGGQFF. Here the CDR3 DNA reads TGCGCCAGCAGTTTAGCGGGAGACCAGGGCGGGCAGTTCTTC. The variable domain in full, completed from reference TRBV5-1 and TRBJ2-1, reads KAGVTQTPRYLIKTRGQQVTLSCSPISGHRSVSWYQQTPGQGLQFLFEYFSETQRNKGNFPGRFSGRQFSNSRSEMNVSTLELGDSALYLCASSLAGDQGGQFFGPGTRLTVL.

The CDR3 protein is CSVYRGGDTQYF. CDR3 sequence (DNA): TGCAGCGTTTACCGGGGGGGAGATACGCAGTATTTT. The V call is TRBV29-1, the J call TRBJ2-3; 8 bases are shared with TRBD2. Unmatched junction bases numbered 3, after V lost 5 bases and J lost 5 bases. The CDR3 runs 12 residues. Germline loops: CDR1 SQVTM, CDR2 ANQGSEA.

The CDR3 is CASSTRFQGEQPQHF. CDR3 DNA: TGTGCCAGCAGTACAAGATTTCAGGGGGAGCAGCCCCAGCATTTT. The rearrangement joins TRBV6-5 to TRBJ1-5, with 7 positions matching TRBD1. Germline CDR1 and CDR2: MNHEY and SVGAGI. V gave up 5 bases and J gave up 7 bases; unmatched junction bases: 11. There are 15 residues in the CDR3.

The rearrangement joins TRBV7-9 to TRBJ1-5; no clear D. This CDR3 contains 14 residues. The V end lost 2 bases, the J end lost 5 bases, and 10 bases lay between the germline ends. Germline CDR1 SEHNR, CDR2 FQNEAQ (reference sequence). CDR3 sequence (DNA): TGTGCCAGCAGCTTAATGGGCCTCGATCAGCCCCAGCATTTT. This encodes CASSLMGLDQPQHF.

This clone occurred a few times. The chain uses TRBV23-1 and TRBJ1-4; no clear D gene. TRBV23-1 is treated as an ORF (open reading frame) with a function not yet certain. V was shortened by 2 bases and J by 0 bases, with 13 bases between the two germline ends. This CDR3 spans 17 amino acids. CDR3 sequence: CASSQTTCVATNEKLFF. CDR3 in DNA: TGCGCCAGCAGTCAAACCACCTGCGTGGCAACTAATGAAAAACTGTTTTTT.

V and J are TRBV30 and TRBJ1-6, with D unresolved. Trimming shortened V by 0 bases and J by 16 bases, and 16 bases separated the two germline ends. CDR3 size: 13 residues. CDR1 GTSNPN and CDR2 SVGIG come from the germline V gene (reference sequence). The CDR3 reads CAWSVSLRPPLHF. The CDR3 nucleotides read TGTGCCTGGAGTGTAAGTCTGAGGCCGCCTCTCCACTTT.

The chain uses TRBV6-1 and TRBJ2-3; 9 positions match TRBD2. The CDR3 is 16 residues long. CDR1 and CDR2 from the germline V gene are MNHNS and SASEGT. After removal of 2 bases from V and 1 base from J, the junction contained 4 bases not matched to a gene. The CDR3 reads CASSETPSGGTDTQYF. For the CDR3, the DNA is TGTGCCAGCAGTGAAACCCCTAGCGGGGGCACAGATACGCAGTATTTT.